These 5 T cell receptor beta chains share one sample of origin, sequenced in a study of early T cells in non-severe SARS-CoV-2 infection. TCRdb redid the calling of the 5' RACE reads with MiXCR, one entry per CDR3 protein. Among 50,000 or so distinct CDR3 sequences listed, around 6% were seen once. The sequenced sample consisted of whole blood. The receptors shown here come from an adult who was a healthcare worker with PCR-confirmed SARS-CoV-2 infection or an uninfected control (not recorded which).

This clonotype was seen many times. The J gene is TRBJ2-5, the V gene TRBV6-5; unclear D gene. V was trimmed by 8 bases and J by 5 bases, leaving 15 bases between them. The CDR3 totals 13 residues. Germline V gene sequence: CDR1 MNHEY, CDR2 SVGAGI. This CDR3 is CASGVSGWETQYF. Here the CDR3 DNA reads TGTGCCAGCGGAGTGTCGGGCTGGGAGACCCAGTACTTC.

The sample holds many counts of this clonotype. The chain links TRBV29-1 to TRBJ1-1; D remains ambiguous. Per the germline V gene, CDR1 is SQVTM and CDR2 is ANQGSEA. This CDR3 spans 14 amino acids. V was clipped by 3 bases and J by 0 bases, with 11 bases between them. The DNA of the CDR3 is TGCAGCGTTGACCCCTACGGATTGAACACTGAAGCTTTCTTT. This encodes CSVDPYGLNTEAFF.

The rearrangement joins TRBV7-9 to TRBJ2-3, with D unresolved. CDR1 SEHNR and CDR2 FQNEAQ come from the germline V gene (reference sequence). The CDR3 has 17 amino acids. With 3 bases removed from V and 5 bases from J, the gap between germline ends came to 21 bases. This CDR3 is CASSLFSLVGFLDTQYF. In nucleotides, the CDR3 is TGTGCCAGCAGCTTGTTCTCTTTGGTGGGTTTCTTAGATACGCAGTATTTT.

The chain carries TRBV29-1 and TRBJ1-5; D gene uncertain. V lost 4 bases and J 6 bases, leaving 13 bases between the germline ends. The CDR3 totals 13 residues. Germline CDR1 is SQVTM and CDR2 is ANQGSEA. CDR3 region: CSVGTALGQPQHF. The CDR3 DNA reads as TGCAGCGTTGGGACGGCCCTCGGTCAGCCCCAGCATTTT.

This chain joins TRBV6-1 and TRBJ2-2; 8 bases align to TRBD1. Germline V gene data show CDR1 as MNHNS and CDR2 as SASEGT. This CDR3 spans 15 amino acids. V lost 6 bases to trimming and J lost 1 base; unmatched junction nucleotides: 4. In DNA form, the CDR3 reads TGTGCCAGCAGACGCAGGGGGCTGAACACCGGGGAGCTGTTTTTT. It codes for CASRRRGLNTGELFF.